This T cell receptor (beta chain) was sequenced in a study of breast tumors, draining lymph nodes, adjacent tissues. Overall study findings and caveats: The data were judged consistent with most tumor T cells coming from lymph node and expanding in tumor. Luminal-like breast cancer showed significantly greater tumor-nontumor repertoire similarity than basal-like breast cancer did. Tumor T cell lymph node origin was a supported hypothesis, not proven. Tumors had less TCR diversity than lymph nodes, more than nontumor tissue.

One entry per CDR3 protein, called by TCRdb with MiXCR from the multiplex PCR reads. Seen here are 15,000 to 20,000 distinct CDR3 sequences, approximately 57% observed once, and the top ten hold about 20%. Points on this clonotype: The target antigen is unknown.

Germline loops: CDR1 SNHLY, CDR2 FYNNEI. Trimming shortened V by 4 bases and J by 3 bases, and 9 bases separated the two germline ends. The CDR3 spans 13 residues. Sequencing input: tumor-adjacent breast tissue. The receptor was isolated from a female donor with breast cancer. Some clones in this sample may be carry-over from other donors' samples. The rearrangement links TRBV2 to TRBJ2-5, with D possibly matching TRBD2 (6 bases). CDR3 region: CASSGRREETQYF. The DNA for the CDR3 is TGTGCCAGCAGTGGGAGGAGGGAAGAGACCCAGTACTTC.